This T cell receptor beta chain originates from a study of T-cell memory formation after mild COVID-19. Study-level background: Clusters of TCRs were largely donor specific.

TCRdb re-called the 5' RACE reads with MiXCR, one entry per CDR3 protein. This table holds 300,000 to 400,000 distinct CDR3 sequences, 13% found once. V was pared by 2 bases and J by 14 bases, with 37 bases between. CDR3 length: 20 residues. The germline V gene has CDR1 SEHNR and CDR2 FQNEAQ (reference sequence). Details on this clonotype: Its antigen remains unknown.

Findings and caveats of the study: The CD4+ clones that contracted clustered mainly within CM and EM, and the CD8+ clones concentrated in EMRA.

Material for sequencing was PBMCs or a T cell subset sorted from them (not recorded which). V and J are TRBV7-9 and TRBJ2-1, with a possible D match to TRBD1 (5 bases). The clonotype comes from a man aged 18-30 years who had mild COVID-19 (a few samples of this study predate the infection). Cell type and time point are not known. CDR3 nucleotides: TGTGCCAGCAGCTTAACCTTAGGCGGACCGCTCAGGGTGAACCCATTCTCGAAGTTCTTC. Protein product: CASSLTLGGPLRVNPFSKFF.